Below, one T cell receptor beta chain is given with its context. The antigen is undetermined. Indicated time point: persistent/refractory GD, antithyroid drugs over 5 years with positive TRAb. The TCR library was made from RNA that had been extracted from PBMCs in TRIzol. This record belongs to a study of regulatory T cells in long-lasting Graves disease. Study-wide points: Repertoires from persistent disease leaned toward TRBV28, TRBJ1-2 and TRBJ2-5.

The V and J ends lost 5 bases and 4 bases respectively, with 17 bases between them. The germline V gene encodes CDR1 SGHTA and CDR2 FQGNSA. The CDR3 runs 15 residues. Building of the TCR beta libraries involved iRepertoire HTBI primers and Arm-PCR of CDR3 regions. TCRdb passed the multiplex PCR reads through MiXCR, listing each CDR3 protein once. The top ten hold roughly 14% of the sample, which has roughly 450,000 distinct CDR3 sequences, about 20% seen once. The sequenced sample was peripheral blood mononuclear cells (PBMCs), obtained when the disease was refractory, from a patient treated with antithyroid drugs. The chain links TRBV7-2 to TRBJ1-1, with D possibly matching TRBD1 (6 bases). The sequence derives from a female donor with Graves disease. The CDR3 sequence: CASSAPGARATEAFF. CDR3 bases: TGTGCCAGCAGCGCTCCAGGGGCGCGGGCCACTGAAGCTTTCTTT.